The 9 T cell receptor beta chains below were found in one sample sequenced in a study of regulatory T cells in long-lasting Graves disease. Time point defined: persistent/refractory GD, antithyroid drugs over 5 years with positive TRAb. The authors made the TCR library using RNA they extracted from PBMCs. Arm-PCR of CDR3 regions with iRepertoire HTBI primers generated TCR beta libraries. TCRdb independently ran MiXCR on the multiplex PCR reads; one entry per CDR3 protein. This table holds around 500,000 distinct CDR3 sequences, more than 20% found once. The sequencing used peripheral blood mononuclear cells (PBMCs), collected when the disease was refractory, from a patient treated with antithyroid drugs. The receptors shown here come from a female donor with Graves disease.

This clonotype was seen a few times. The chain has TRBV30 and TRBJ1-4, with D maybe TRBD1 (6 bases). The length of the CDR3 is 14 residues. The germline V gene encodes CDR1 GTSNPN and CDR2 SVGIG (reference sequence). The V and J ends lost 6 bases and 8 bases respectively, with 19 bases between them. Here the CDR3 reads CACNHREILEKLFF. In DNA form, the CDR3 reads TGTGCCTGTAATCACAGGGAGATTTTAGAAAAACTGTTTTTT. Looking up the rest from reference TRBV30 and TRBJ1-4 gives the full variable domain: SQTIHQWPATLVQPVGSPLSLECTVEGTSNPNLYWYRQAAGRGLQLLFYSVGIGQISSEVPQNLSASRPQDRQFILSSKKLLLSDSGFYLCACNHREILEKLFFGSGTQLSVL.

V gene TRBV11-2 combines with J gene TRBJ1-2, with TRBD1 matching 9 bases. The CDR3 totals 14 residues. The V and J ends lost 8 bases and 4 bases, in that order; junction bases with no gene match: 8. CDR1 and CDR2 (germline): SGHAT, FQNNGV. CDR3 amino acids: CASSGQGQPYGYTF. DNA for the CDR3: TGTGCCAGCTCAGGACAGGGGCAACCCTATGGCTACACCTTC.

The V call is TRBV6-1, the J call TRBJ1-1; tentative D call: TRBD1 (5 bases). CDR3 size: 14 residues. Trimming stripped 7 bases from V and 5 bases from J, with 17 bases between. Germline CDR1 MNHNS, CDR2 SASEGT. This CDR3 is CASKTYGGKTEAFF. Written as DNA, the CDR3 is TGTGCCAGCAAGACGTACGGGGGGAAAACTGAAGCTTTCTTT.

At least ten counts were recorded for this clonotype. The chain couples TRBV20-1 to TRBJ1-5; D may be TRBD1 (5 bases). V was trimmed by 1 base and J by 3 bases, leaving 7 bases between them. The CDR3 sequence is 13 residues long. Per the germline V gene, CDR1 is DFQATT and CDR2 is SNEGSKA (reference sequence). The CDR3 loop reads CSARGGYNQPQHF. The DNA for the CDR3 is TGCAGTGCTAGAGGGGGGTACAATCAGCCCCAGCATTTT.

This clonotype was picked up a small number of times. V and J are TRBV9 and TRBJ1-4, with 7 bases lining up with TRBD1. The germline V gene encodes CDR1 SGDLS and CDR2 YYNGEE. V shed 4 bases and J 0 bases; nucleotides not matched to a gene: 6. The CDR3 contains 16 residues. The CDR3 coding sequence is TGTGCCAGCAGCCCGGCGACAGGGTCAACTAATGAAAAACTGTTTTTT. Translating gives CASSPATGSTNEKLFF. Full variable domain (outside the CDR3, taken from reference TRBV9 and TRBJ1-4): DSGVTQTPKHLITATGQRVTLRCSPRSGDLSVYWYQQSLDQGLQFLIQYYNGEERAKGNILERFSAQQFPDLHSELNLSSLELGDSALYFCASSPATGSTNEKLFFGSGTQLSVL.

This clonotype came up a few times. This chain uses TRBV4-1 with TRBJ2-7, with D possibly being TRBD1 (6 bases). The CDR3 runs 14 residues. Germline V gene sequence: CDR1 MGHRA, CDR2 YSYEKL. The V gene lost 2 bases and the J gene lost 2 bases, with 10 bases spanning the gap. The DNA for the CDR3 is TGCGCCAGCAGCCAAATCTCAGGGGCCTACGAGCAGTACTTC. Translating gives CASSQISGAYEQYF.

In this sample, this clonotype turned up a few times. A junction end diverges from the germline sequence, so it may reflect a read error. This chain uses TRBV27 with TRBJ1-1, with no clear D. Germline-derived CDR1 and CDR2 are MNHEY and SMNVEV (reference sequence). The CDR3 runs to 14 residues. The CDR3 loop reads CASSDTIWNTGAFF. The CDR3 DNA follows: TGTGCCAGCAGCGACACCATTTGGAACACTGGAGCTTTCTTT.

Ten or more counts support this clonotype. This rearrangement joins TRBV28 to TRBJ1-4; 7 bases map to TRBD1. Germline V gene data show CDR1 as MDHEN and CDR2 as SYDVKM. CDR3 length: 15 amino acids. V lost 3 bases, J lost 8 bases, and 9 bases stayed unmatched. The CDR3 DNA is TGTGCCAGCAGTTTCGTAAGACAGGGTAGCGAAAAACTGTTTTTT. It encodes CASSFVRQGSEKLFF. The whole variable domain, remainder taken from reference TRBV28 and TRBJ1-4, is DVKVTQSSRYLVKRTGEKVFLECVQDMDHENMFWYRQDPGLGLRLIYFSYDVKMKEKGDIPEGYSVSREKKERFSLILESASTNQTSMYLCASSFVRQGSEKLFFGSGTQLSVL.

The CDR3 loop reads CASSGSTGTSGSTDTQYF. CDR3 nucleotide sequence: TGTGCCAGCAGTGGGAGCACCGGGACTAGCGGGAGCACAGATACGCAGTATTTT. The rearrangement uses TRBV28 and TRBJ2-3; TRBD2 aligns across 12 bases. The CDR3 has 18 residues. V gave up 5 bases and J gave up 0 bases; unmatched junction bases: 9. Germline CDR1 and CDR2: MDHEN and SYDVKM.